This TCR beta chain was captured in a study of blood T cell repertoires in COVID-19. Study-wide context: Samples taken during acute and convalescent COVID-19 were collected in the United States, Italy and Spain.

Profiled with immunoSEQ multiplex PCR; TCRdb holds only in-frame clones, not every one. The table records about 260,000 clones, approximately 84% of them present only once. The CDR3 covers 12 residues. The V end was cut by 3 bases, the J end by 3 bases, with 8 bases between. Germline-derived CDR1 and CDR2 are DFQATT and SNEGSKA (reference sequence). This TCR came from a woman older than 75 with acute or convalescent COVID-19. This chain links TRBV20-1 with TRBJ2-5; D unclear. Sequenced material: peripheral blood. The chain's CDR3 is CSASRQKETQYF. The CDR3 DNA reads TGCAGTGCTAGTCGACAAAAAGAGACCCAGTACTTC.